The 28 T cell receptor beta chains listed next were all sequenced from one sample in a study of T cell responses to AZD1222 COVID-19 vaccine. Assay used: immunoSEQ multiplex PCR; TCRdb lists only in-frame clones, some missing. The profile covers roughly 34,000 clones, with roughly nine tenths appearing a single time and about 7% taken by the ten largest. The sample in question was peripheral blood, obtained on day 0 of AZD1222 vaccination. Receptor source: an adult in good health.

The CDR3, as DNA: TGCGCCAGCAGCCCCGGGACACTACCCTCCTACGAGCAGTACTTC. This translates into CASSPGTLPSYEQYF. The rearrangement links TRBV5-1 to TRBJ2-7, with D maybe TRBD1 (6 bases). Germline-derived CDR1 and CDR2 are SGHRS and YFSETQ. Trimming left V 4 bases short and J 0 bases short, with 14 bases between. The CDR3 extends over 15 amino acids. The full variable domain, its missing parts supplied by reference TRBV5-1 and TRBJ2-7, is KAGVTQTPRYLIKTRGQQVTLSCSPISGHRSVSWYQQTPGQGLQFLFEYFSETQRNKGNFPGRFSGRQFSNSRSEMNVSTLELGDSALYLCASSPGTLPSYEQYFGPGTRLTVT.

This chain joins TRBV7-2 and TRBJ2-7; D is perhaps TRBD1 (5 bases). The CDR3 totals 13 residues. CDR1 is SGHTA and CDR2 is FQGNSA in the germline V gene. V was pared by 2 bases and J by 3 bases, with 8 bases between. The CDR3 protein is CASSLTDSYEQYF. Written as DNA, the CDR3 is TGTGCCAGCAGCTTAACCGACAGCTACGAGCAGTACTTC.

The V and J genes are TRBV6-6 and TRBJ1-2; D remains unclear. V was trimmed by 0 bases and J by 1 base, leaving 6 bases between them. This CDR3 is built from 14 residues. The germline CDR1 and CDR2 sequences are MNHNY and SVGAGI (reference sequence). The CDR3 reads CASSYSTVNYGYTF. CDR3 sequence (DNA): TGTGCCAGCAGTTACTCGACCGTTAACTATGGCTACACCTTC.

V is TRBV6-5 and J is TRBJ1-3; 8 nucleotides line up with TRBD1. CDR1 and CDR2 from the germline V gene are MNHEY and SVGAGI. The CDR3 is 14 amino acids. V lost 10 bases and J lost 0; bases outside the gene matches: 5. The CDR3 nucleotides are TGTGCCACCCGACAGGGGAACTCTGGAAACACCATATATTTT. Residues: CATRQGNSGNTIYF.

The chain has TRBV29-1 and TRBJ1-2, with D uncertain. The germline V gene has CDR1 SQVTM and CDR2 ANQGSEA. The CDR3 has 12 amino acids. V lost 0 bases to trimming and J lost 3 bases, with 5 bases between them. CDR3 residues: CSVEELYYGYTF. In DNA form, the CDR3 reads TGCAGCGTTGAAGAGCTATACTATGGCTACACCTTC.

The chain carries TRBV19 and TRBJ1-6; tentatively, D is TRBD1 (5 bases). CDR3 length: 15 residues. Germline-derived CDR1 and CDR2 are LNHDA and SQIVND (reference sequence). Trimming pared 6 bases from V and 11 bases from J, leaving 20 bases between. In DNA, the CDR3 is TGTGCCAGTAGCGACCACAGGTCCACGGTGCCACCCCTCCACTTT. This translates into CASSDHRSTVPPLHF.

This sequence joins TRBV3-1 (or the pseudogene TRBV3-2) and TRBJ2-2; perhaps TRBD2 as D (6 bases). The CDR3 consists of 14 residues. The germline V and J ends were trimmed by 6 bases and 7 bases, with 15 bases remaining between them. The germline V gene encodes CDR1 LGHDT and CDR2 YNNKEL (reference sequence). CDR3 region: CASRRQLAVGELFF. The CDR3 region has the DNA TGTGCCAGCAGACGACAACTAGCCGTCGGGGAGCTGTTTTTT.

This clone showed up just a few times. The gene calls are TRBV7-9 and TRBJ1-5; weak D call: TRBD1 (5 bases). The germline V gene has CDR1 SEHNR and CDR2 FQNEAQ (reference sequence). CDR3 length: 13 residues. CDR3 amino acids: CALGGEGNQPQHF. The CDR3 region has the DNA TGTGCACTGGGAGGGGAGGGCAATCAGCCCCAGCATTTT.

The chain recombines TRBV28 with TRBJ1-4; no firm D call. The germline V and J ends were trimmed by 7 bases and 0 bases, with 15 bases remaining between them. Germline V lookup: CDR1 MDHEN, CDR2 SYDVKM. This CDR3 spans 16 amino acids. Here the CDR3 reads CASTKLYPPTNEKLFF. CDR3 sequence (DNA): TGTGCCAGCACTAAACTCTATCCCCCAACTAATGAAAAACTGTTTTTT.

The CDR3 spells CASSPRSSAGSYNEQFF. The CDR3 nucleotides read TGTGCCAGCAGCCCGAGATCTAGTGCGGGGAGCTACAATGAGCAGTTCTTC. This sequence joins TRBV11-3 and TRBJ2-1; tentative D call: TRBD2 (6 bases). This CDR3 is built from 17 residues. The V end lost 5 bases, the J end lost 3 bases, and 20 bases lay between the germline ends. CDR1 SGHNT and CDR2 YENEEA come from the germline V gene. Together with reference TRBV11-3 and TRBJ2-1, the CDR3 gives the full variable domain: EAGVVQSPRYKIIEKKQPVAFWCNPISGHNTLYWYLQNLGQGPELLIRYENEEAVDDSQLPKDRFSAERLKGVDSTLKIQPAELGDSAVYLCASSPRSSAGSYNEQFFGPGTRLTVL.

The gene calls are TRBV7-9 and TRBJ1-1, with TRBD1 matching 12 bases. V dropped 4 bases and J dropped 4; count of bases not matched to a gene: 13. Germline V lookup: CDR1 SEHNR, CDR2 FQNEAQ (reference sequence). The CDR3 has 18 amino acids. For the CDR3, the DNA is TGTGCCAGCAGCTCAAACCCGGGACAGGGGGCTGAGGGCACTGAAGCTTTCTTT. This translates into CASSSNPGQGAEGTEAFF.

This chain uses TRBV27 with TRBJ2-1; D gene ambiguous. The V gene's germline CDR1 is MNHEY and CDR2 SMNVEV (reference sequence). Trimming took off 1 base at V and 9 bases at J, with 13 bases between the two ends. CDR3 length: 14 residues. This chain's CDR3 is CASSLLGGRAEQFF. The CDR3 bases are TGTGCCAGCAGTTTATTGGGTGGCCGGGCTGAGCAGTTCTTC.

This clone occurred once. V usage is TRBV18 and J usage is TRBJ2-2; 7 bases are shared with TRBD2. CDR1 is KGHSH, CDR2 LQKENI, per germline. This CDR3 comprises 18 residues. The junction had 7 bases not matched to a gene; V was cut back by 0 bases and J by 0 bases. CDR3 nucleotides: TGTGCCAGCTCACCACCGAGGGCGGGAGAGACGAACACCGGGGAGCTGTTTTTT. Translation: CASSPPRAGETNTGELFF.

This sequence joins TRBV12-3 or TRBV12-4 and TRBJ2-5; D is unresolved. CDR3 length: 12 amino acids. Trimming shortened V by 1 base and J by 5 bases, and 5 bases separated the two germline ends. The CDR3 nucleotides are TGTGCCAGCAGTTTAGTAGGGGAGACCCAGTACTTC. Its translation: CASSLVGETQYF.

The chain links TRBV28 to TRBJ2-1; TRBD2 agrees at 11 bases. V lost 6 bases to trimming and J lost 4 bases; unmatched junction nucleotides: 8. Per the germline V gene, CDR1 is MDHEN and CDR2 is SYDVKM. CDR3 size: 16 residues. The CDR3 bases are TGTGCCAGCAGCCTCTGGGGACTAGCGGCTTACAATGAGCAGTTCTTC. Translated, it gives CASSLWGLAAYNEQFF.

This clone was seen a single time. The chain uses TRBV11-2 and TRBJ1-1; D perhaps matches TRBD1 (5 bases). Germline values: CDR1 SGHAT, CDR2 FQNNGV. V was clipped by 6 bases and J by 2 bases, with 10 bases between them. This CDR3 contains 13 residues. Here the CDR3 reads CASSSQGNTEAFF. The CDR3 DNA reads as TGTGCCAGCAGTTCCCAGGGTAACACTGAAGCTTTCTTT.

This clone was observed a single time. The chain links TRBV14 to TRBJ2-1; the D is unclear. From germline, CDR1 is SGHDN and CDR2 FVKESK. V lost 5 bases to trimming and J lost 5 bases, with 7 bases between them. The CDR3 consists of 12 residues. DNA for the CDR3: TGTGCCAGCAGCAAGATCCACAATGAGCAGTTCTTC. It specifies CASSKIHNEQFF.

The rearrangement uses TRBV5-1 and TRBJ2-7; TRBD2 matches at 14 bases. After removal of 4 bases from V and 3 bases from J, the junction contained 6 bases not matched to a gene. CDR1 is SGHRS and CDR2 is YFSETQ in the germline V gene. The CDR3 totals 16 residues. The CDR3 coding sequence is TGCGCCAGCAGCCGGGGACTAGCGGGGGCCTACTACGAGCAGTACTTC. This sequence encodes CASSRGLAGAYYEQYF.

Here the CDR3 DNA reads TGTGCCAGCAGCTTCCAAGGACAGATAACCTACGAGCAGTACTTC. Its translation: CASSFQGQITYEQYF. The J gene is TRBJ2-7, the V gene TRBV11-2; TRBD1 is a possible D gene (6 bases). Trimming stripped 3 bases from V and 2 bases from J, with 14 bases between. Germline CDR1 reads SGHAT; CDR2 reads FQNNGV. The CDR3 contains 15 residues.

The rearrangement joins TRBV12-3 or TRBV12-4 to TRBJ2-1; 8 bases match TRBD2. This CDR3 contains 12 residues. The ends lost 6 bases at V and 8 bases at J; junction bases unmatched: 3. This chain's CDR3 is CASSPGGDEQFF. The CDR3 bases are TGTGCCAGCAGCCCGGGGGGGGATGAGCAGTTCTTC.

The rearrangement joins TRBV19 to TRBJ2-1; possibly TRBD1 for D (7 bases). The V gene's germline CDR1 is LNHDA and CDR2 SQIVND (reference sequence). This CDR3 contains 17 residues. V dropped 7 bases and J dropped 8 bases, with 27 bases sitting between them. The CDR3 loop reads CASMEGARGYSSDEQFF. CDR3 sequence (DNA): TGTGCCAGTATGGAGGGGGCGCGGGGCTACAGTTCGGATGAGCAGTTCTTC. Drawing the rest from reference TRBV19 and TRBJ2-1, the complete variable domain is DGGITQSPKYLFRKEGQNVTLSCEQNLNHDAMYWYRQDPGQGLRLIYYSQIVNDFQKGDIAEGYSVSREKKESFPLTVTSAQKNPTAFYLCASMEGARGYSSDEQFFGPGTRLTVL.

The chain links TRBV13 to TRBJ2-1; D ambiguous. The germline CDR1 and CDR2 sequences are PRHDT and FYEKMQ (reference sequence). The V end lost 5 bases, the J end lost 0 bases, and 5 bases lay between the germline ends. This CDR3 contains 13 residues. The CDR3 DNA sequence: TGTGCCAGCAGCCCGCCCTCCTACAATGAGCAGTTCTTC. It encodes CASSPPSYNEQFF.

This rearrangement joins TRBV15 to TRBJ1-5; tentative D call: TRBD1 (5 bases). Germline CDR1 LNHNV, CDR2 YYDKDF (reference sequence). Trimming removed 3 bases at V and 1 base at J, with 10 bases between. The CDR3 loop spans 15 amino acids. CDR3 region: CATSSQGRSNQPQHF. The CDR3 DNA follows: TGTGCCACCAGCAGCCAGGGAAGAAGCAATCAGCCCCAGCATTTT.

This chain uses TRBV6-2 or TRBV6-3 with TRBJ2-1, with D perhaps matching TRBD1 (6 bases). Germline CDR1 reads MNHEY; CDR2 reads SVGEGT. Trimming pared 4 bases from V and 9 bases from J, leaving 19 bases between. The CDR3 is 15 residues long. CDR3 sequence (DNA): TGTGCCAGCAGTTCCCGTGGGGGCCTTCGTCCTGAGCAGTTCTTC. Its translation is CASSSRGGLRPEQFF.

This chain uses TRBV11-2 with TRBJ2-2, with D unresolved. Trimming left V 4 bases short and J 5 bases short, with 17 bases between. Germline-derived CDR1 and CDR2 are SGHAT and FQNNGV. This CDR3 is 16 amino acids long. Here the CDR3 reads CASSSMGRLGTGELFF. The CDR3 DNA reads TGTGCCAGCAGCTCAATGGGCAGGCTAGGGACCGGGGAGCTGTTTTTT. Supplemented by reference TRBV11-2 and TRBJ2-2, the full variable domain reads EAGVAQSPRYKIIEKRQSVAFWCNPISGHATLYWYQQILGQGPKLLIQFQNNGVVDDSQLPKDRFSAERLKGVDSTLKIQPAKLEDSAVYLCASSSMGRLGTGELFFGEGSRLTVL.

This chain uses TRBV19 with TRBJ2-3; TRBD2 is a possible D gene (5 bases). This CDR3 has 17 residues. Germline lookup yields CDR1 LNHDA and CDR2 SQIVND (reference sequence). V was cut by 4 bases and J by 0 bases, with 17 bases left in between. CDR3 region: CASSRALSGSSTDTQYF. In DNA, the CDR3 is TGTGCCAGTAGTAGGGCCCTAAGTGGGAGTAGCACAGATACGCAGTATTTT.

The chain combines TRBV5-6 with TRBJ2-7; D call uncertain. This CDR3 has 13 residues. Trimming pared 4 bases from V and 4 bases from J, leaving 12 bases between. CDR1 is SGHDT and CDR2 is YYEEEE in the germline V gene. The DNA of the CDR3 is TGTGCCAGCAGCCCCGGAAGGGTTTACGAGCAGTACTTC. It codes for CASSPGRVYEQYF.

The CDR3 sequence is CASSPTSGRSYEQYF. The CDR3 nucleotides are TGTGCCAGCAGCCCCACTAGCGGGAGGTCCTACGAGCAGTACTTC. This chain joins TRBV7-2 and TRBJ2-7; 12 positions match TRBD2. The V gene end was trimmed by 5 bases and the J gene end by 1 base; junction bases not matched to a gene: 3. CDR3 length equals 15 residues. Germline CDR1 reads SGHTA; CDR2 reads FQGNSA.